The T cell receptor (beta chain) described here comes from a study of T cell responses to AZD1222 COVID-19 vaccine. Study summary: Pooled samples include second doses given at about 4 or 12 weeks. General observations from the study: The number of AZD1222 recipients seropositive at baseline was only five to seven. Clonal diversity may have been underestimated in mostly white British donors.

This CDR3 has 19 residues. Germline loops: CDR1 MNHEY, CDR2 SVGEGT. The V gene lost 0 bases and the J gene lost 5 bases, with 23 bases spanning the gap. As to this clone: The antigen remains undetermined.

Sequencing was performed with immunoSEQ multiplex PCR; in TCRdb, only in-frame clones are kept and a portion is missing. The repertoire has more than 85,000 clones, about 90% of them found once; the top ten carry 7.5%. This clonotype was obtained from an adult in good health. The chain uses TRBV6-2 or TRBV6-3 and TRBJ2-1, with D possibly matching TRBD2 (6 bases). The input for sequencing was peripheral blood, taken on day 0 of AZD1222 vaccination. The CDR3 region is CASSYSIWMRRAGDNEQFF. For the CDR3, the DNA is TGTGCCAGCAGTTACTCGATTTGGATGCGGAGGGCGGGTGACAATGAGCAGTTCTTC.